The T cell receptor (beta chain) described here comes from a study of Graves' ophthalmopathy and Graves' hyperthyroidism. This clonotype was recorded many times. RNA transcripts were the source from which TCR beta CDR3 regions were amplified. RT-PCR with HTBI primers came first, then second-round multiplex PCR. In TCRdb, the multiplex PCR reads were re-called with MiXCR into one record per CDR3 protein. The sample carries 340,000 or so distinct CDR3 sequences, roughly a sixth recorded once. The CDR3 runs to 13 residues. Germline V gene sequence: CDR1 LGHDT, CDR2 YNNKEL (reference sequence). Trimming removed 1 base from V and 7 bases from J, with 5 bases in between.

This sequence was found in an adult man with Graves' ophthalmopathy. The sequenced sample consisted of peripheral blood. This chain connects TRBV3-1 to TRBJ1-6; D gene unclear. The CDR3 reads CASSQVVNSPLHF. DNA for the CDR3: TGTGCCAGCAGCCAAGTTGTGAATTCACCCCTCCACTTT.